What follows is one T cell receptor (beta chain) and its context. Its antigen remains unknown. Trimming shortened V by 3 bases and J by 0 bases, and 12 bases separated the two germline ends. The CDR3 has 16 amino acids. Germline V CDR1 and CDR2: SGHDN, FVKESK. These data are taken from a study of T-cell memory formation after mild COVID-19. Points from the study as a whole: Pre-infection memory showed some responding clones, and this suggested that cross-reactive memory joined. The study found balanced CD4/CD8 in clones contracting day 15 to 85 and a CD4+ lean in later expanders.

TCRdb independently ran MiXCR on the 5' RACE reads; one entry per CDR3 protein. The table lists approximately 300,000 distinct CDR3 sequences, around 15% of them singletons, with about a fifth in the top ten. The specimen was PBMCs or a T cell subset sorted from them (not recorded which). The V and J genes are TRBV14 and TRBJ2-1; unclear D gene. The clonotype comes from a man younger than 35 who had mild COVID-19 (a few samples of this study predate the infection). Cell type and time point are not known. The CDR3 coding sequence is TGTGCCAGCAGCCAGGGCCTACAGACCTCCTACAATGAGCAGTTCTTC. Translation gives CASSQGLQTSYNEQFF.